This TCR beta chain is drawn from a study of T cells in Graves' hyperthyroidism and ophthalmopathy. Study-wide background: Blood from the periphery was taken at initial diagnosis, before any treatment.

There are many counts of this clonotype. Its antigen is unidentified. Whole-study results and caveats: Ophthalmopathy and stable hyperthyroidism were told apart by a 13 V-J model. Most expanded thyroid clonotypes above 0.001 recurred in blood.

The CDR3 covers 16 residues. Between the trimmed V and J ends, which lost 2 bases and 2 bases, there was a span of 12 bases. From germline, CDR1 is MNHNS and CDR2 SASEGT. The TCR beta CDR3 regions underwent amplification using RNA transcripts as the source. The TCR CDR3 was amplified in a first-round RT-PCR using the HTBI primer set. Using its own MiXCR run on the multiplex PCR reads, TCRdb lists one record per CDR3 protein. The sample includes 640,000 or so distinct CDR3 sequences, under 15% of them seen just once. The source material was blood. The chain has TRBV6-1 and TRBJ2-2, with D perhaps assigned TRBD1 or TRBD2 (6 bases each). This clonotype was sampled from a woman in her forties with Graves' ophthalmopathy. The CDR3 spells CASSEWGALNTGELFF. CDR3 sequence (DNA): TGTGCCAGCAGTGAATGGGGGGCATTAAACACCGGGGAGCTGTTTTTT.